These 2 T cell receptor beta chains were all obtained from the same sample, sequenced in a study of blood T cell repertoires in COVID-19. TCRdb's table, derived via immunoSEQ multiplex PCR, lists solely in-frame clones and lacks some. The sample yields 97,000 or so clones, approximately 92% seen once. Sequencing was performed on peripheral blood. The receptors shown here come from a man between 18 and 35 years old with acute or convalescent COVID-19.

This clone came up a few times. The genes are TRBV29-1 and TRBJ2-3; 7 bases agree with TRBD1. The V gene end was trimmed by 4 bases and the J gene end by 3 bases; junction bases not matched to a gene: 4. The germline gives CDR1 SQVTM, CDR2 ANQGSEA. CDR3 length: 13 amino acids. The CDR3 sequence: CSVGAGGTDTQYF. The CDR3 nucleotides are TGCAGCGTTGGGGCAGGGGGAACAGATACGCAGTATTTT.

This rearrangement joins TRBV7-6 to TRBJ1-1; D may be TRBD1 (5 bases). Trimming left V 8 bases short and J 3 bases short, with 19 bases between. Germline V lookup: CDR1 SGHVS, CDR2 FNYEAQ. The CDR3 has 15 amino acids. Here the CDR3 reads CASFNPGYEHTEAFF. The CDR3, as DNA: TGTGCCAGCTTCAATCCAGGGTATGAGCACACTGAAGCTTTCTTT.